The 17 T cell receptor beta chains below were found in one sample sequenced in a study of T cell responses to AZD1222 COVID-19 vaccine (dated by TCRdb to the early 2020s). Libraries were prepared through the immunoSEQ multiplex PCR assay. The source is immuneACCESS, and TCRdb retained only in-frame sequences with V and J called. Part of the clones is not carried over; for the studies checked, unresolved V genes explain less than half of this, and the remainder is unexplained. Counted in this sample were about 180,000 clones; roughly nine tenths of them appeared once. 2.5% to 3.5% of the sample belongs to the ten largest clones. The sample's time point label is to be understood as: baseline before first vaccination. The sample here was peripheral blood, taken on day 0 of AZD1222 vaccination. These receptors were collected from an adult in good health.

This rearrangement joins TRBV7-8 to TRBJ2-5, with a weak D call TRBD1 (5 bases). Germline-derived CDR1 and CDR2 are SGHVS and FQNEAQ. V was cut by 4 bases and J by 4 bases, with 25 bases left in between. The CDR3 loop spans 18 amino acids. The CDR3 loop is CASSWPALTTEKAETQYF. The CDR3 DNA reads TGTGCCAGCAGCTGGCCGGCTCTTACGACAGAAAAAGCAGAGACCCAGTACTTC.

The gene calls are TRBV23-1 and TRBJ2-4; possible D gene TRBD2, 5 bases. TRBV23-1 counts as an open reading frame of uncertain function. Between the trimmed V and J ends, which lost 7 bases and 0 bases, there was a span of 10 bases. The CDR3 has 14 residues. Written as DNA, the CDR3 is TGCGCCAGCACTCCAGCGGTAGCCAAAAACATTCAGTACTTC. Translation: CASTPAVAKNIQYF.

The J gene is TRBJ1-2, the V gene TRBV5-6; 10 positions match TRBD1. This CDR3 has 17 residues. Germline V lookup: CDR1 SGHDT, CDR2 YYEEEE. Trimming at V came to 0 bases and at J to 4 bases, leaving 9 bases not matched to a gene. CDR3 region: CASSLGQGALLGYGYTF. CDR3 coding DNA: TGTGCCAGCAGCTTGGGACAGGGGGCCCTGCTTGGCTATGGCTACACCTTC.

The chain combines TRBV7-2 with TRBJ1-5, with 7 bases aligning to TRBD1. CDR3 length: 16 amino acids. Germline V lookup: CDR1 SGHTA, CDR2 FQGNSA. J lost 1 base, V lost 5 bases, and 8 bases had no gene match. The CDR3 region has the DNA TGTGCCAGCAGCCCGGGGACAGCACTAAGCAATCAGCCCCAGCATTTT. Translating it yields CASSPGTALSNQPQHF.

This sequence joins TRBV6-5 and TRBJ1-3; D perhaps matches TRBD1 (5 bases). CDR1 is MNHEY and CDR2 is SVGAGI in the germline V gene. CDR3 length: 15 amino acids. The V end was cut by 0 bases, the J end by 4 bases, with 10 bases between. The chain's CDR3 is CASSYSQTAGNTIYF. CDR3 DNA sequence: TGTGCCAGCAGTTACTCGCAGACAGCCGGAAACACCATATATTTT.

This rearrangement joins TRBV4-1 to TRBJ1-1; no firm D call. Germline CDR1 MGHRA, CDR2 YSYEKL. Trimming left V 1 base short and J 0 bases short, with 6 bases between. The CDR3 has 14 residues. CDR3: CASSQGPLNTEAFF. CDR3 DNA sequence: TGCGCCAGCAGCCAAGGCCCCCTGAACACTGAAGCTTTCTTT.

The genes are TRBV20-1 and TRBJ1-2; D is unclear. The CDR3 is 11 residues long. Germline lookup yields CDR1 DFQATT and CDR2 SNEGSKA (reference sequence). The V gene lost 3 bases and the J gene lost 8 bases, with 10 bases spanning the gap. CDR3 nucleotide sequence: TGCAGTGCTAGTCCGGGAACGGGCTACACCTTC. Protein: CSASPGTGYTF.

The chain is built from TRBV27 and TRBJ1-1, with D unclear. CDR3 length equals 13 residues. CDR1 is MNHEY and CDR2 is SMNVEV in the germline V gene (reference sequence). V lost 5 bases and J 6 bases, leaving 13 bases between the germline ends. The CDR3 coding sequence is TGTGCCAGCAGTAGGACCCGTCACTCTGAAGCTTTCTTT. This encodes CASSRTRHSEAFF.

The chain has TRBV25-1 and TRBJ1-2, with D perhaps matching TRBD1 (5 bases). The CDR3 is 15 amino acids. The V end lost 2 bases, the J end lost 2 bases, and 12 bases lay between the germline ends. Per the germline V gene, CDR1 is MGHDK and CDR2 is SYGVNS. The CDR3 spells CASSEGTFRNYGYTF. CDR3 nucleotides: TGTGCCAGCAGTGAAGGGACGTTCCGCAACTATGGCTACACCTTC.

The V and J genes are TRBV6-5 and TRBJ1-2; D perhaps matches TRBD1 (6 bases). In germline, CDR1 is MNHEY, CDR2 SVGAGI. CDR3 length: 13 amino acids. The V gene lost 6 bases and the J gene lost 6 bases, with 14 bases spanning the gap. CDR3 DNA: TGTGCCAGCAGCCCCTCAGGGGACCATGGCTACACCTTC. Amino acid sequence: CASSPSGDHGYTF.

This clone was observed a few times. This chain links TRBV6-5 with TRBJ2-3; D possibly matches TRBD1 or TRBD2 (5 bases each). The CDR3 sequence is 12 residues long. V was clipped by 6 bases and J by 8 bases, with 12 bases between them. CDR1 and CDR2 (germline): MNHEY, SVGAGI. The CDR3: CASSWRGGTQYF. The CDR3 DNA sequence: TGTGCCAGCAGCTGGCGTGGGGGTACGCAGTATTTT.

The table lists this clone with a few counts. The V gene is TRBV7-2, the J gene TRBJ1-6; TRBD1 is a possible D gene (5 bases). This CDR3 is 14 amino acids long. V lost 2 bases and J lost 9, with 11 bases in between. Germline V lookup: CDR1 SGHTA, CDR2 FQGNSA. As DNA, the CDR3 is TGTGCCAGCAGCTTACAAGGACACAGTTCACCCCTCCACTTT. Protein: CASSLQGHSSPLHF.

This chain links TRBV29-1 with TRBJ1-1; D uncertain. The CDR3 has 11 amino acids. The V gene lost 6 bases and the J gene lost 5 bases, with 10 bases spanning the gap. Germline V gene sequence: CDR1 SQVTM, CDR2 ANQGSEA. The CDR3 protein is CSVGSLTEAFF. Written as DNA, the CDR3 is TGCAGCGTAGGCTCTTTAACTGAAGCTTTCTTT. Full variable domain (remainder filled in from reference TRBV29-1 and TRBJ1-1): SAVISQKPSRDICQRGTSLTIQCQVDSQVTMMFWYRQQPGQSLTLIATANQGSEATYESGFVIDKFPISRPNLTFSTLTVSNMSPEDSSIYLCSVGSLTEAFFGQGTRLTVV.

V and J are TRBV29-1 and TRBJ1-1, with a tentative D call TRBD1 (5 bases). Germline CDR1 SQVTM, CDR2 ANQGSEA. The V end was cut by 6 bases, the J end by 0 bases, with 11 bases between. CDR3 size: 13 residues. CDR3 nucleotides: TGCAGCGTCGCCGGACACCTGAACACTGAAGCTTTCTTT. As protein: CSVAGHLNTEAFF.

The chain joins TRBV14 to TRBJ2-1, with D unclear. CDR1 SGHDN and CDR2 FVKESK come from the germline V gene. Trimming left V 1 base short and J 3 bases short, with 10 bases between. The CDR3 is 15 amino acids. CDR3 nucleotide sequence: TGTGCCAGCAGCCAAGCAGCTGGCGGCTACAATGAGCAGTTCTTC. Residues: CASSQAAGGYNEQFF.

The V gene is TRBV18, the J gene TRBJ1-2, with D maybe TRBD1 (5 bases). This CDR3 spans 15 amino acids. Trimming took 7 bases from V and 5 from J, leaving 20 bases between them. The germline CDR1 and CDR2 sequences are KGHSH and LQKENI. CDR3 amino acids: CASFQGQGGRYGYTF. Here the CDR3 DNA reads TGTGCCAGCTTCCAGGGCCAGGGAGGACGGTATGGCTACACCTTC. Variable domain in full (rest from reference TRBV18 and TRBJ1-2): NAGVMQNPRHLVRRRGQEARLRCSPMKGHSHVYWYRQLPEEGLKFMVYLQKENIIDESGMPKERFSAEFPKEGPSILRIQQVVRGDSAAYFCASFQGQGGRYGYTFGSGTRLTVV.

The V gene is TRBV27, the J gene TRBJ2-7; 8 positions match TRBD2. CDR1 is MNHEY, CDR2 SMNVEV, per germline (reference sequence). With 2 bases clipped from V and 3 bases from J, the junction kept 15 bases outside the gene matches. There are 18 residues in the CDR3. This CDR3 reads CASSLPRYPGRGIYEQYF. The CDR3, as DNA: TGTGCCAGCAGTTTACCCCGCTACCCCGGGAGGGGAATCTACGAGCAGTACTTC.